This TCR beta chain was recovered during a study of cytomegalovirus exposure and HLA in healthy donors. About this clone itself: Its antigen remains unknown.

Points from the study as a whole: The authors reported that TCR beta sequences could predict HLA-A and HLA-B alleles. These predictions were accurate for most subjects in the first cohort.

The PCR was carried out with 60 Vbeta primers and 13 Jbeta primers. Repertoires were generated with immunoSEQ multiplex PCR, while TCRdb's copy carries only in-frame clones and drops some. Among over 55,000 clones listed, 80% to 90% were seen once. The germline gives CDR1 SGHAT, CDR2 FQNNGV. This CDR3 is 16 amino acids long. Deletions cut 4 bases from V and 2 bases from J, with 16 bases between. As for the donors, each was a healthy bone marrow donor. The genes are TRBV11-2 and TRBJ2-3, with unresolved D. The receptor was isolated from a woman aged 25-40 years in good health and CMV-seropositive. The sample comprised PBMCs. The CDR3 protein is CASSYPSVASTDTQYF. Written as DNA, the CDR3 is TGTGCCAGCAGCTACCCCTCAGTCGCTTCCACAGATACGCAGTATTTT.